The rows below give T cell receptor beta chains drawn from one sample of a study of blood T cell repertoires in COVID-19. Clones were sequenced by immunoSEQ multiplex PCR, and TCRdb holds only the in-frame ones, with some missing. The data contain about 170,000 clones, around 85% of them singletons. Sequences were obtained from peripheral blood. These receptor sequences come from a human donor with acute or convalescent COVID-19. The donor label of this sample is uncertain. The CDR3 runs from the conserved cysteine through the conserved F or W. D genes are given only for firm matches. Rows may omit the clone size; those that give it use once, few, many or a size class.

v_call,j_call,cdr3_length,clone_size,d_call,cdr3_nt,cdr3_aa
TRBV7-6,TRBJ1-1,15,-,-,TGTGCCAGCAGCTTAGTAGGTCAGGGGAACGCTGAAGCTTTCTTT,CASSLVGQGNAEAFF
TRBV3-1/TRBV3-2,TRBJ1-6,15,-,TRBD1,TGTGCCAGCAGCCTTAACCGACAGGGGAATTCACCCCTCCACTTT,CASSLNRQGNSPLHF
TRBV10-3,TRBJ1-6,13,-,-,TGTGCCATCATGGCAGGGAATAATTCACCCCTCCACTTT,CAIMAGNNSPLHF
TRBV5-1,TRBJ2-7,14,-,TRBD1,TGCGCCAGCAGCGAGGGACAGGGAGGCTACGAGCAGTACTTC,CASSEGQGGYEQYF
TRBV3-1/TRBV3-2,TRBJ2-1,16,-,TRBD2,TGTGCCAGCAGCAACGCGGGGGGGGGAATTTACAATGAGCAGTTCTTC,CASSNAGGGIYNEQFF
TRBV5-1,TRBJ1-4,15,-,-,TGCGCCAGCAGCTTGGCGGCCTCGGAGTATGAAAAACTGTTTTTT,CASSLAASEYEKLFF
TRBV27,TRBJ1-6,17,-,-,TGTGCCAGCAGTTTCCGCGAACCACAGGGTAATAATTCACCCCTCCACTTT,CASSFREPQGNNSPLHF
TRBV3-1/TRBV3-2,TRBJ2-2,16,-,TRBD2,TGTGCCAGCAGCCAAGAGTGGGGGGGGAACACCGGGGAGCTGTTTTTT,CASSQEWGGNTGELFF
TRBV19,TRBJ2-1,13,-,-,TGTGCCAGTAGTACGAACACCAGGGGATTTCAGTTCTTC,CASSTNTRGFQFF
TRBV7-2,TRBJ1-1,12,-,TRBD1,TGTGCCAGCCGGAGGACAGGGAATGAAGCTTTCTTT,CASRRTGNEAFF
TRBV19,TRBJ2-4,16,-,TRBD1,TGTGCCAGTAGTACCGGGACAGGGGGAGCCAAAAACATTCAGTACTTC,CASSTGTGGAKNIQYF
TRBV20-1,TRBJ2-3,15,-,TRBD2,TGCAGTGCTAGTTTAGCGGGGGGGATCACAGATACGCAGTATTTT,CSASLAGGITDTQYF
TRBV6-6,TRBJ2-5,14,-,TRBD1,TGTGCCAGCAGTTCCCTAGGGGGCGAGGAGACCCAGTACTTC,CASSSLGGEETQYF
TRBV18,TRBJ1-1,18,once,TRBD1,TGTGCCAGCTCGCCCACTCCGGGACAGGGGGCAGGGAACACTGAAGCTTTCTTT,CASSPTPGQGAGNTEAFF
TRBV19,TRBJ2-3,16,-,-,TGTGCCAGTAGTATAGGTAGAATGAAATCGGCAGATACGCAGTATTTT,CASSIGRMKSADTQYF